Shown below are 27 T cell receptor beta chains from a single sample sequenced in a study of T-cell reconstitution after alpha-beta-depleted transplantation in children. TCRbeta library preparation incorporated unique molecular identifiers. TCRdb fed the PCR reads into MiXCR, producing one record per CDR3 protein. The sample holds about 210,000 distinct CDR3 sequences; around a sixth are singletons and the top ten take approximately 40%. Sequenced here: PBMCs, mostly from graft donor cells, sampled 360 days after TCRalphabeta/CD19-depleted stem cell transplant. The receptors derive from a male patient between 2 and 9 years old who had a stem cell transplant for acute lymphoblastic leukemia, so the T cells may come from the graft donor.

This clonotype was detected only a few times. The J gene is TRBJ2-5, the V gene TRBV12-3 or TRBV12-4; tentatively, D is TRBD1 (6 bases). The CDR3 is 15 residues long. V was trimmed by 5 bases and J by 3 bases, leaving 16 bases between them. CDR3 sequence: CASSRRDTIEETQYF. The CDR3 DNA reads as TGTGCCAGCAGTCGCCGGGACACCATAGAAGAGACCCAGTACTTC.

This clonotype was counted a few times. The chain links TRBV19 to TRBJ2-1, with TRBD2 matching 9 bases. Germline V gene sequence: CDR1 LNHDA, CDR2 SQIVND (reference sequence). The CDR3 contains 16 residues. Germline trimming cut 6 bases from V and 11 bases from J; bases unmatched to any gene: 17. The CDR3 bases are TGTGCCAGTAGAGGGAAGGGTAGCGGGGGCCCCATGAAGCAGTTCTTC. It is translated as CASRGKGSGGPMKQFF.

This clonotype was observed a handful of times. The chain carries TRBV18 and TRBJ1-3; the match to TRBD1 covers 7 bases. This CDR3 has 15 amino acids. Germline CDR1 is KGHSH and CDR2 is LQKENI. Unmatched junction bases numbered 2, after V lost 3 bases and J lost 0 bases. The CDR3 here is CASSPGQRSGNTIYF. CDR3 bases: TGTGCCAGCTCACCGGGACAGCGCTCTGGAAACACCATATATTTT.

This clonotype was seen a few times. CDR3 sequence: CASSQPGGTQYF. The CDR3 nucleotides read TGTGCCAGCAGCCAACCCGGGGGGACGCAGTATTTT. J is TRBJ2-3 and V is TRBV7-2; 7 nucleotides match TRBD2. The CDR3 runs 12 residues. Germline V gives CDR1 SGHTA, CDR2 FQGNSA. After removal of 5 bases from V and 9 bases from J, the junction contained 5 bases not matched to a gene.

The chain employs TRBV6-2 or TRBV6-3 and TRBJ2-1; 7 nucleotides align to TRBD2. With V trimmed by 7 bases and J by 7 bases, 10 bases remained unmatched. Germline V gene data show CDR1 as MNHEY and CDR2 as SVGEGT. This CDR3 contains 14 residues. CDR3 nucleotide sequence: TGTGCCAGCACTGTAGGTCTGGGAGGGAATGAGCAGTTCTTC. It specifies CASTVGLGGNEQFF.

This sequence joins TRBV3-1 and TRBJ1-2; no clear D gene. V was cut by 1 base and J by 7 bases, with 4 bases left in between. The CDR3 contains 11 residues. Germline lookup yields CDR1 LGHDT and CDR2 YNNKEL (reference sequence). This CDR3 reads CASSQGVGYTF. CDR3 coding DNA: TGTGCCAGCAGCCAAGGGGTTGGCTACACCTTC.

The CDR3 nucleotides are TGTGCCAGCAGTCTGGGCATCCCAGCCTACGAGCAGTACTTC. Its translation is CASSLGIPAYEQYF. The chain uses TRBV27 and TRBJ2-7; no clear D gene. Trimming cost V 5 bases and J 2 bases, with 13 bases left between them. Germline-derived CDR1 and CDR2 are MNHEY and SMNVEV (reference sequence). The CDR3 contains 14 residues.

This clonotype was observed a handful of times. V and J are TRBV27 and TRBJ2-7, with 8 bases fitting TRBD1. There are 15 residues in the CDR3. V gave up 4 bases and J gave up 2 bases; unmatched junction bases: 7. Germline V gene data show CDR1 as MNHEY and CDR2 as SMNVEV (reference sequence). The CDR3 loop reads CASSYTGTGTYEQYF. As DNA, the CDR3 is TGTGCCAGCAGTTACACCGGGACAGGTACCTACGAGCAGTACTTC.

This clonotype was counted a few times. V is TRBV2 and J is TRBJ1-5; D is ambiguous. The V gene lost 6 bases and the J gene lost 6 bases, with 24 bases spanning the gap. Germline V lookup: CDR1 SNHLY, CDR2 FYNNEI. The CDR3 has 17 amino acids. The CDR3 DNA follows: TGTGCCAGCAGAGATAGTCTTACCCCAGTGGCGTCTCAGCCCCAGCATTTT. Amino acids: CASRDSLTPVASQPQHF.

For the CDR3, the DNA is TGTGCCAGCAGCCCCACTTGGAGCCTAGCGTCGGTGCAGTTCTTC. This encodes CASSPTWSLASVQFF. The chain recombines TRBV5-6 with TRBJ2-1, with TRBD2 as a possible D gene (6 bases). The CDR3 extends over 15 amino acids. V gave up 4 bases and J gave up 12 bases, with 23 bases separating them. CDR1 is SGHDT, CDR2 YYEEEE, per germline. The variable domain in full, completed from reference TRBV5-6 and TRBJ2-1, reads DAGVTQSPTHLIKTRGQQVTLRCSPKSGHDTVSWYQQALGQGPQFIFQYYEEEERQRGNFPDRFSGHQFPNYSSELNVNALLLGDSALYLCASSPTWSLASVQFFGPGTRLTVL.

This chain joins TRBV29-1 and TRBJ2-7; D is ambiguous. With 4 bases removed from V and 5 bases from J, the gap between germline ends came to 9 bases. In germline, CDR1 is SQVTM, CDR2 ANQGSEA. This CDR3 contains 11 residues. CDR3 DNA sequence: TGCAGCGTTGCCTTGAAGAACGAGCAGTACTTC. Protein product: CSVALKNEQYF.

This clonotype was seen a handful of times. The rearrangement uses TRBV5-1 and TRBJ2-1; D not resolved. Germline-derived CDR1 and CDR2 are SGHRS and YFSETQ. The V and J ends lost 0 bases and 5 bases respectively, with 6 bases between them. There are 13 residues in the CDR3. The CDR3 spells CASSLVSDNEQFF. In nucleotides, the CDR3 is TGCGCCAGCAGCTTGGTCTCGGACAATGAGCAGTTCTTC.

The chain recombines TRBV12-3 or TRBV12-4 with TRBJ1-5, with D uncertain. The length of the CDR3 is 14 residues. The V and J ends lost 0 bases and 7 bases respectively, with 10 bases between them. The CDR3 spells CASSLASQRQPQHF. CDR3 sequence (DNA): TGTGCCAGCAGTTTAGCGTCGCAGCGGCAGCCCCAGCATTTT.

The CDR3 protein is CASSRTGQFTYEQYF. The CDR3 nucleotides read TGTGCCAGCAGCCGTACGGGACAGTTTACCTACGAGCAGTACTTC. The V and J genes are TRBV7-9 and TRBJ2-7, with 7 nucleotides matching TRBD1. The CDR3 extends over 15 amino acids. Trimming cost V 5 bases and J 2 bases; bases outside gene matches: 9. CDR1 and CDR2 from the germline V gene are SEHNR and FQNEAQ (reference sequence).

This clonotype was found a few times. V usage is TRBV7-9 and J usage is TRBJ1-5; the D is unclear. V lost 5 bases and J lost 6, with 23 bases in between. CDR1 and CDR2 from the germline V gene are SEHNR and FQNEAQ (reference sequence). This CDR3 is 17 amino acids long. The CDR3 region has the DNA TGTGCCAGCAGCCCGGATCGGCAGGCTATGCCCCTTCAGCCCCAGCATTTT. Translating gives CASSPDRQAMPLQPQHF.

The V gene is TRBV29-1, the J gene TRBJ2-5, with TRBD1 matching over 7 bases. Germline CDR1 SQVTM, CDR2 ANQGSEA. The CDR3 runs to 14 residues. J gave up 2 bases and V 4 bases, and 7 bases lay outside the gene matches. In DNA, the CDR3 is TGCAGCGTTGGGGGGACACAGGGGCAAGAGACCCAGTACTTC. Translated: CSVGGTQGQETQYF.

This sequence joins TRBV27 and TRBJ1-2; D possibly corresponds to TRBD1 (5 bases). The V and J ends lost 4 bases and 5 bases respectively, with 11 bases between them. The CDR3 consists of 13 residues. Germline CDR1 and CDR2: MNHEY and SMNVEV (reference sequence). CDR3 protein: CASSSRGRYGYTF. CDR3 coding DNA: TGTGCCAGCAGTTCGAGGGGTCGATATGGCTACACCTTC.

The chain combines TRBV3-1 with TRBJ1-2; TRBD1 is a possible D gene (6 bases). V gave up 0 bases and J gave up 5 bases, with 13 bases separating them. CDR1 and CDR2 (germline): LGHDT, YNNKEL (reference sequence). CDR3 size: 15 residues. The CDR3 region has the DNA TGTGCCAGCAGCCAAGATTCAGCAGGGGTATATGGCTACACCTTC. Protein: CASSQDSAGVYGYTF.

This clonotype was detected many times. The chain has TRBV20-1 and TRBJ2-7; D gene unclear. This CDR3 is 14 amino acids long. Trimming took off 1 base at V and 2 bases at J, with 12 bases between the two ends. Germline V gene lookup returns CDR1 DFQATT and CDR2 SNEGSKA (reference sequence). CDR3 sequence (DNA): TGCAGTGCTAGAGGAGGCGTCCCTACCTACGAGCAGTACTTC. Its protein is CSARGGVPTYEQYF.

There are a few counts of this clonotype. This sequence joins TRBV5-1 and TRBJ2-1; TRBD2 matches at 15 bases. V shed 3 bases, J shed 5 bases, and the junction held 21 bases outside the gene matches. The germline V gene encodes CDR1 SGHRS and CDR2 YFSETQ. The CDR3 length is 22 residues. CDR3 sequence reads: CASSYPPTGGLAGGHWDNEQFF. The CDR3 coding sequence is TGCGCCAGCAGCTACCCTCCTACCGGCGGACTAGCGGGGGGGCATTGGGACAATGAGCAGTTCTTC.

This chain links TRBV6-1 with TRBJ1-6; a weak D match, TRBD1 (5 bases). Trimming took 7 bases from V and 9 from J, leaving 19 bases between them. The CDR3 extends over 15 amino acids. CDR1 is MNHNS and CDR2 is SASEGT in the germline V gene. For the CDR3, the DNA is TGTGCCAGCATAGAGGCCGGCCTCGGGGGTTCACCCCTCCACTTT. Translated, it gives CASIEAGLGGSPLHF.

The chain joins TRBV20-1 to TRBJ2-5; no definite D call. Germline assignment: CDR1 DFQATT and CDR2 SNEGSKA (reference sequence). Between the trimmed V and J ends, which lost 6 bases and 4 bases, there was a span of 12 bases. There are 12 residues in the CDR3. In DNA form, the CDR3 reads TGCAGTGCCGACGACGTGACAGAGACCCAGTACTTC. It encodes CSADDVTETQYF.

The chain links TRBV19 to TRBJ2-2; D is ambiguous. This CDR3 region has 14 residues. The V and J ends lost 2 bases and 8 bases respectively, with 12 bases between them. Per germline, CDR1 LNHDA and CDR2 SQIVND (reference sequence). CDR3 DNA sequence: TGTGCCAGTAGTATAATCGCAGCTGGGGGGGAGCTGTTTTTT. This sequence encodes CASSIIAAGGELFF.

The chain employs TRBV5-4 and TRBJ1-1; 7 bases are a match to TRBD1. The CDR3 covers 16 residues. The V gene's germline CDR1 is SGHNT and CDR2 YYREEE (reference sequence). V shed 3 bases, J shed 5 bases, and the junction held 13 bases outside the gene matches. The CDR3 is CASSSLRDSKGTEAFF. CDR3 DNA sequence: TGTGCCAGCAGCTCCCTAAGGGACAGCAAGGGTACTGAAGCTTTCTTT.

This clonotype was seen repeatedly, ten times or more. The chain uses TRBV12-3 or TRBV12-4 and TRBJ2-7; D remains ambiguous. The CDR3 contains 13 residues. V lost 2 bases and J lost 4, with 9 bases in between. The CDR3 DNA reads as TGTGCCAGCAGTTTACTTTCGGTTTACGAGCAGTACTTC. Translated, it gives CASSLLSVYEQYF.

The table lists this clonotype with a few counts. The rearrangement joins TRBV25-1 to TRBJ2-1; D perhaps matches TRBD2 (5 bases). Trimming shortened V by 1 base and J by 1 base, and 14 bases separated the two germline ends. Germline V lookup: CDR1 MGHDK, CDR2 SYGVNS. The CDR3 runs to 17 residues. CDR3 sequence: CASSESGRGRSYNEQFF. The CDR3 DNA reads as TGTGCCAGCAGTGAATCTGGCCGGGGTAGGTCCTACAATGAGCAGTTCTTC.

This clonotype has just a few counts. The rearrangement joins TRBV4-2 to TRBJ1-1; perhaps TRBD1 as D (6 bases). This CDR3 is built from 14 residues. Germline V gene sequence: CDR1 LGHNA, CDR2 YNFKEQ. Trimming cost V 4 bases and J 3 bases, with 12 bases left between them. CDR3 in amino acids: CASSLWTADTEAFF. The CDR3 DNA follows: TGTGCCAGCAGCCTGTGGACAGCAGACACTGAAGCTTTCTTT.